Each of the 23 T cell receptor beta chains below was sequenced from the same sample in a study of glioma-infiltrating T cells after dendritic cell vaccination listed by TCRdb under 2016. The library relied on the immunoSEQ multiplex PCR assay. TCRdb provides this immuneACCESS table in a form limited to in-frame rearrangements. Some clones are lacking; in checked studies, under half of them reflect an unresolved V gene, and why the rest are absent is not known. Counted in this sample were approximately 110,000 clones; 90% of them appeared once. Together, the top ten hold 2.7% of the sample. According to the study, the label for this sample's time point signals: after dendritic cell vaccination, including at tumor progression/relapse. The sample in question was blood, obtained after dendritic cell vaccination. Receptor source: a human donor with glioblastoma.

V gene TRBV9 combines with J gene TRBJ1-2, with a possible D match to TRBD1 (6 bases). The CDR3 runs to 15 residues. Germline V gene sequence: CDR1 SGDLS, CDR2 YYNGEE. Trimming took 0 bases from V and 4 from J, leaving 13 bases between them. Here the CDR3 reads CASSVAQGLGYGYTF. Written as DNA, the CDR3 is TGTGCCAGCAGCGTAGCGCAGGGGCTTGGCTATGGCTACACCTTC. The full variable domain, in which reference TRBV9 and TRBJ1-2 provide the parts outside the CDR3, is DSGVTQTPKHLITATGQRVTLRCSPRSGDLSVYWYQQSLDQGLQFLIQYYNGEERAKGNILERFSAQQFPDLHSELNLSSLELGDSALYFCASSVAQGLGYGYTFGSGTRLTVV.

The chain carries TRBV18 and TRBJ2-7; 7 bases agree with TRBD1. Germline V gene lookup returns CDR1 KGHSH and CDR2 LQKENI. The CDR3 length is 13 residues. With V trimmed by 3 bases and J by 12 bases, 11 bases remained unmatched. The CDR3 reads CASSPSIRDSLYF. The CDR3 nucleotides are TGTGCCAGCTCACCGTCGATCCGGGACAGTCTGTACTTC.

The chain carries TRBV18 and TRBJ1-2; 7 nucleotides align to TRBD1. Trimming at V came to 4 bases and at J to 6 bases, leaving 8 bases not matched to a gene. This CDR3 has 14 residues. Germline V lookup: CDR1 KGHSH, CDR2 LQKENI. The CDR3 region has the DNA TGTGCCAGCTCACAGGGTACAGGGGACGATGGCTACACCTTC. This sequence encodes CASSQGTGDDGYTF.

The chain combines TRBV4-1 with TRBJ1-1, with 8 bases fitting TRBD1. The CDR3 consists of 16 residues. V lost 1 base to trimming and J lost 1 base; unmatched junction nucleotides: 5. CDR1 is MGHRA and CDR2 is YSYEKL in the germline V gene. The CDR3 nucleotides read TGCGCCAGCAGCCAAGCACCGGGACAGGCGAACACTGAAGCTTTCTTT. Protein product: CASSQAPGQANTEAFF.

The chain uses TRBV5-1 and TRBJ2-1, with 11 bases aligning to TRBD2. V shed 6 bases and J 4 bases; nucleotides not matched to a gene: 6. Germline V lookup: CDR1 SGHRS, CDR2 YFSETQ. The CDR3 is 15 amino acids. The CDR3 loop reads CASILAGGSYNEQFF. For the CDR3, the DNA is TGCGCCAGCATTCTAGCGGGGGGTTCTTACAATGAGCAGTTCTTC.

This sequence joins TRBV19 and TRBJ2-1; D possibly corresponds to TRBD2 (5 bases). The CDR3 covers 16 residues. From germline, CDR1 is LNHDA and CDR2 SQIVND (reference sequence). V lost 4 bases, J lost 7 bases, and 20 bases lay in between. CDR3 nucleotides: TGTGCCAGTAGTAAGCGGCGAGCCGCCGATAGGAATGAGCAGTTCTTC. Translated, it gives CASSKRRAADRNEQFF.

Notes on this clone: The identical CDR3 is also encoded by other nucleotide sequences in the sample. The chain is built from TRBV2 and TRBJ1-6; TRBD1 matches at 10 bases. The CDR3 runs to 15 residues. V lost 7 bases, J lost 10 bases, and 10 bases stayed unmatched. Germline V gives CDR1 SNHLY, CDR2 FYNNEI. DNA for the CDR3: TGTGCCAGCATCGACCCTGGGACAGGGGTATCACCCCTCCACTTT. Protein product: CASIDPGTGVSPLHF.

V and J are TRBV6-5 and TRBJ1-3, with D unclear. This CDR3 contains 14 residues. Germline CDR1 is MNHEY and CDR2 is SVGAGI. V shed 2 bases and J shed 2 bases, with 7 bases lying between them. The CDR3 is CASSYAGTGNTIYF. The CDR3 DNA sequence: TGTGCCAGCAGTTACGCGGGGACTGGAAACACCATATATTTT.

The chain joins TRBV6-1 to TRBJ1-2, with D maybe TRBD1 (5 bases). V lost 1 base, J lost 4 bases, and 10 bases lay in between. The CDR3 is 14 residues long. Germline CDR1 reads MNHNS; CDR2 reads SASEGT. CDR3 amino acids: CASSEGQLSYGYTF. In DNA form, the CDR3 reads TGTGCCAGCAGTGAAGGACAGTTAAGCTATGGCTACACCTTC.

The chain combines TRBV27 with TRBJ2-4; 8 bases line up with TRBD2. CDR1 MNHEY and CDR2 SMNVEV come from the germline V gene (reference sequence). Trimming took 6 bases from V and 8 from J; bases not matched to a gene: 12. CDR3 length: 15 residues. The CDR3 loop is CASSPSAGAGDIQYF. The CDR3 bases are TGTGCCAGCAGCCCCTCGGCGGGAGCGGGAGACATTCAGTACTTC.

V gene TRBV10-3 combines with J gene TRBJ2-2, with D possibly matching TRBD2 (7 bases). Germline-derived CDR1 and CDR2 are ENHRY and SYGVKD. The germline V and J ends were trimmed by 11 bases and 7 bases, with 20 bases remaining between them. This CDR3 has 14 residues. The CDR3: CASGRGGRYGELFF. CDR3 coding DNA: TGTGCCTCTGGGAGGGGGGGCCGTTACGGGGAGCTGTTTTTT.

The chain employs TRBV5-1 and TRBJ2-6; D is perhaps TRBD1 (6 bases). Trimming took off 1 base at V and 0 bases at J, with 8 bases between the two ends. The CDR3 totals 16 residues. Germline loops: CDR1 SGHRS, CDR2 YFSETQ. This CDR3 reads CASSLQGSSGANVLTF. The CDR3 bases are TGCGCCAGCAGCTTGCAGGGGAGCTCTGGGGCCAACGTCCTGACTTTC.

This chain links TRBV30 with TRBJ2-2; the D is unclear. CDR1 GTSNPN and CDR2 SVGIG come from the germline V gene (reference sequence). Trimming removed 0 bases from V and 6 bases from J, with 8 bases in between. The CDR3 contains 13 residues. The CDR3: CAWSVSRPGELFF. CDR3 DNA sequence: TGTGCCTGGAGTGTAAGCAGGCCCGGGGAGCTGTTTTTT.

The V gene is TRBV5-4, the J gene TRBJ2-2; maybe TRBD2 (7 bases). The V end lost 4 bases, the J end lost 7 bases, and 20 bases lay between the germline ends. The CDR3 consists of 16 residues. Germline V lookup: CDR1 SGHNT, CDR2 YYREEE (reference sequence). The CDR3 DNA follows: TGTGCCAGCAGCCCCTCCCTGGGGGGGCGGGTCGGGGAGCTGTTTTTT. Residues: CASSPSLGGRVGELFF. The complete variable domain, with remaining parts taken from reference TRBV5-4 and TRBJ2-2, reads ETGVTQSPTHLIKTRGQQVTLRCSSQSGHNTVSWYQQALGQGPQFIFQYYREEENGRGNFPPRFSGLQFPNYSSELNVNALELDDSALYLCASSPSLGGRVGELFFGEGSRLTVL.

Concerning this clone: This specimen includes other DNA sequences encoding the same CDR3. The V call is TRBV18, the J call TRBJ1-6; D perhaps matches TRBD1 (6 bases). Germline loops: CDR1 KGHSH, CDR2 LQKENI. The CDR3 sequence is 13 residues long. V was trimmed by 3 bases and J by 13 bases, leaving 13 bases between them. CDR3 residues: CASSPGGQSPLHF. CDR3 nucleotides: TGTGCCAGCTCACCGGGGGGGCAATCCCCCCTCCACTTT. Full variable domain (outside the CDR3, taken from reference TRBV18 and TRBJ1-6): NAGVMQNPRHLVRRRGQEARLRCSPMKGHSHVYWYRQLPEEGLKFMVYLQKENIIDESGMPKERFSAEFPKEGPSILRIQQVVRGDSAAYFCASSPGGQSPLHFGNGTRLTVT.

This chain links TRBV6-1 with TRBJ2-5, with D possibly TRBD1 on 6 matching bases. This CDR3 is 14 amino acids long. CDR1 is MNHNS, CDR2 SASEGT, per germline. V was cut by 7 bases and J by 2 bases, with 14 bases left in between. As DNA, the CDR3 is TGTGCCAGCAACCTGGTAGGACAGCAAGAGACCCAGTACTTC. It specifies CASNLVGQQETQYF.

The CDR3 sequence: CASSFKGGDTEAFF. CDR3 bases: TGCGCCAGCAGCTTCAAGGGAGGGGACACTGAAGCTTTCTTT. The rearrangement uses TRBV5-1 and TRBJ1-1; weak D call: TRBD1 (5 bases). Between the trimmed V and J ends, which lost 2 bases and 3 bases, there was a span of 11 bases. Germline CDR1 reads SGHRS; CDR2 reads YFSETQ. This CDR3 contains 14 residues.

Regarding this clone: Other nucleotide sequences in the sample specify the same CDR3. V usage is TRBV10-3 and J usage is TRBJ1-6, with D possibly being TRBD1 (5 bases). Trimming removed 0 bases at V and 4 bases at J, with 7 bases between. There are 15 residues in the CDR3. CDR1 is ENHRY, CDR2 SYGVKD, per germline. For the CDR3, the DNA is TGTGCCATCAGTGAGTCGACAGAGTATAATTCACCCCTCCACTTT. Amino acids: CAISESTEYNSPLHF.

As concerns this clone: Other DNA sequences in this specimen translate into the identical CDR3. V usage is TRBV9 and J usage is TRBJ2-1; D is possibly TRBD2 (7 bases). The V gene's germline CDR1 is SGDLS and CDR2 YYNGEE. The CDR3 spans 14 residues. V was clipped by 3 bases and J by 9 bases, with 16 bases between them. CDR3 nucleotides: TGTGCCAGCAGCGAGGGGGGGGGTTGGGGTGAGCAGTTCTTC. It specifies CASSEGGGWGEQFF.

The chain carries TRBV25-1 and TRBJ2-1; D not certain. Trimming removed 10 bases from V and 5 bases from J, with 6 bases in between. Germline CDR1 reads MGHDK; CDR2 reads SYGVNS. The CDR3 is 10 residues long. The CDR3 region is CATRDNEQFF. The CDR3 DNA reads as TGTGCCACCCGAGACAATGAGCAGTTCTTC. The full variable domain, rest sourced from reference TRBV25-1 and TRBJ2-1, is EADIYQTPRYLVIGTGKKITLECSQTMGHDKMYWYQQDPGMELHLIHYSYGVNSTEKGDLSSESTVSRIRTEHFPLTLESARPSHTSQYLCATRDNEQFFGPGTRLTVL.

The chain carries TRBV19 and TRBJ2-7; 7 bases are shared with TRBD1. The CDR3 contains 17 residues. Germline lookup yields CDR1 LNHDA and CDR2 SQIVND (reference sequence). The V segment lost 6 bases and the J segment 6 bases; nucleotides outside the gene matches: 20. CDR3 in DNA: TGTGCCAGTAGCCTTCTAGATAGGGGGCATTCTACGGGCGAGCAGTACTTC. Translation gives CASSLLDRGHSTGEQYF.

V is TRBV19 and J is TRBJ1-1, with TRBD1 matching 10 bases. The V gene's germline CDR1 is LNHDA and CDR2 SQIVND (reference sequence). This CDR3 contains 13 residues. Trimming cost V 6 bases and J 7 bases; bases outside gene matches: 5. This chain's CDR3 is CASSGQGESEAFF. The CDR3 coding sequence is TGTGCCAGTAGCGGACAGGGGGAAAGTGAAGCTTTCTTT.

The genes are TRBV7-6 and TRBJ2-3; TRBD2 matches at 10 bases. V shed 1 base, J shed 5 bases, and the junction held 6 bases outside the gene matches. The CDR3 has 16 amino acids. CDR1 and CDR2 from the germline V gene are SGHVS and FNYEAQ. CDR3 nucleotides: TGTGCCAGCAGCTTAGGGCTAGCGGGGGTCGGAGATACGCAGTATTTT. Its translation is CASSLGLAGVGDTQYF.